Presented here are 11 T cell receptor beta chains from one specimen sequenced in a study of cytomegalovirus exposure and HLA in healthy donors. Vbeta (60) and Jbeta (13) primers were used in the PCR. Here immunoSEQ multiplex PCR was the method, and the copy in TCRdb shows in-frame clones only, minus some. Among over 150,000 clones, around 80% were seen once, and the ten largest hold around 1.2%. The sample was PBMCs. The receptor source for this set is a girl between 2 and 10 years old in good health and CMV-seropositive.

This rearrangement joins TRBV15 to TRBJ2-1; D possibly corresponds to TRBD2 (6 bases). V lost 8 bases to trimming and J lost 4 bases, with 9 bases between them. The CDR3 totals 12 residues. Germline CDR1 is LNHNV and CDR2 is YYDKDF (reference sequence). This chain's CDR3 is CATGRGYNEQFF. The CDR3 DNA is TGTGCCACCGGGCGGGGTTACAATGAGCAGTTCTTC. The variable domain in full, with the rest retrieved from reference TRBV15 and TRBJ2-1, is DAMVIQNPRYQVTQFGKPVTLSCSQTLNHNVMYWYQQKSSQAPKLLFHYYDKDFNNEADTPDNFQSRRPNTSFCFLDIRSPGLGDTAMYLCATGRGYNEQFFGPGTRLTVL.

Here the CDR3 DNA reads TGTGCCAGCAGCGTAGAACACCTCTCTGGAAACACCATATATTTT. Translating it yields CASSVEHLSGNTIYF. This chain connects TRBV9 to TRBJ1-3; D is ambiguous. The V end was cut by 0 bases, the J end by 0 bases, with 7 bases between. The CDR3 spans 15 residues. The germline V gene has CDR1 SGDLS and CDR2 YYNGEE.

This clone was found a few times. V gene TRBV4-2 combines with J gene TRBJ1-1, with D possibly TRBD1 on 5 matching bases. The germline V and J ends were trimmed by 3 bases and 3 bases, with 23 bases remaining between them. Germline CDR1 LGHNA, CDR2 YNFKEQ. The CDR3 is 18 residues long. The CDR3 DNA sequence: TGTGCCAGCAGCCACCGGGTGGGGGGGTTAAAGGTAGACACTGAAGCTTTCTTT. Encoded protein: CASSHRVGGLKVDTEAFF.

This clone was detected a few times. V and J are TRBV4-1 and TRBJ1-1; tentative D call: TRBD1 (5 bases). The CDR3 contains 12 residues. The V end was cut by 2 bases, the J end by 9 bases, with 10 bases between. CDR1 and CDR2 from the germline V gene are MGHRA and YSYEKL. In DNA, the CDR3 is TGCGCCAGCAGCCAACTTAACAGGAAAGCTTTCTTT. Translation: CASSQLNRKAFF.

This clone was seen many times. The V call is TRBV27, the J call TRBJ1-3; D ambiguous. The CDR3 totals 13 residues. Germline lookup yields CDR1 MNHEY and CDR2 SMNVEV (reference sequence). Trimming took 6 bases from V and 0 from J, leaving 6 bases between them. CDR3 sequence (DNA): TGTGCCAGCAGGGAGTACTCTGGAAACACCATATATTTT. This encodes CASREYSGNTIYF.

The chain is built from TRBV4-2 and TRBJ2-7; the match to TRBD2 covers 7 bases. The CDR3 has 15 amino acids. The V gene end was trimmed by 3 bases and the J gene end by 2 bases; junction bases not matched to a gene: 7. From germline, CDR1 is LGHNA and CDR2 YNFKEQ. As DNA, the CDR3 is TGTGCCAGCAGCCATAAAAGCGGGGAAGCCTACGAGCAGTACTTC. It is translated as CASSHKSGEAYEQYF.

This clone turned up a few times. DNA for the CDR3: TGTGCCAGCAGGGCCGGGTCCCCATCGGGGTCTTTCTTT. It is translated as CASRAGSPSGSFF. The rearrangement links TRBV6-5 to TRBJ1-1; the D is unclear. Trimming shortened V by 6 bases and J by 12 bases, and 20 bases separated the two germline ends. This CDR3 spans 13 amino acids. Germline CDR1 MNHEY, CDR2 SVGAGI.

The chain uses TRBV14 and TRBJ1-1; no definite D call. V was pared by 4 bases and J by 1 base, with 13 bases between. This CDR3 is built from 15 residues. In germline, CDR1 is SGHDN, CDR2 FVKESK. CDR3 coding DNA: TGTGCCAGCAGCCGATTTCGGCAGGAGAACACTGAAGCTTTCTTT. It specifies CASSRFRQENTEAFF.

The chain has TRBV11-3 and TRBJ2-2; TRBD1 might be the D (6 bases). The CDR3 spans 16 residues. Germline assignment: CDR1 SGHNT and CDR2 YENEEA. Trimming took off 0 bases at V and 1 base at J, with 9 bases between the two ends. CDR3 DNA sequence: TGTGCCAGCAGCTTAGATGACAGGCTGAACACCGGGGAGCTGTTTTTT. Its translation: CASSLDDRLNTGELFF.

The chain links TRBV25-1 to TRBJ2-1; D possibly corresponds to TRBD1 (7 bases). Per germline, CDR1 MGHDK and CDR2 SYGVNS. Trimming removed 4 bases from V and 4 bases from J, with 20 bases in between. CDR3 size: 17 residues. CDR3 region: CASSGPVRAGGYNEQFF. CDR3 coding DNA: TGTGCCAGCAGTGGGCCAGTAAGGGCAGGGGGGTACAATGAGCAGTTCTTC.

The V gene is TRBV7-9, the J gene TRBJ2-3, with TRBD1 identical over 8 bases. The germline CDR1 and CDR2 sequences are SEHNR and FQNEAQ (reference sequence). There are 17 residues in the CDR3. The trim removed 1 base at V and 2 bases at J, leaving 8 bases unmatched. The CDR3 is CASSLGWAQGATDTQYF. Here the CDR3 DNA reads TGTGCCAGCAGCTTAGGATGGGCTCAGGGGGCCACAGATACGCAGTATTTT.